This T cell receptor (beta chain) is drawn from a study of graft-versus-host responses after intestinal transplantation listed by TCRdb under 2021. In terms of the full investigation: Recipients received multivisceral, liver-intestinal, or isolated intestinal transplants. The cohort enrolled about two dozen intestinal transplant recipients, one of whom was a retransplant, and a few patients without pretransplant specimens were excluded. To identify alloreactive clones, pre-transplant mixed lymphocyte reaction products were sequenced and then compared with unstimulated pre-transplant donor and recipient T cells. Anti-thymocyte globulin induction was given to all recipients, followed by maintenance tacrolimus and steroids for approximately three years. After intestinal transplantation, graft-versus-host and host-versus-graft alloreactive T cell clones in the graft, circulation and bone marrow were tracked using bulk TCR-beta CDR3 sequencing. A peak of at least 4% donor T cells among recipient peripheral blood mononuclear cells was the definition used for donor T cell macrochimerism. Instead of going to the commercial service, samples from a few later patients were sequenced in-house on an Illumina MiSeq and processed with MiXCR. Results and caveats for the whole study, not just this receptor: In the allografts of patients with donor T cell macrochimerism, GvH to HvG T cell clonal ratios were high. Peak levels of circulating GvH clones were associated with declines in HvG clones early after transplant. GvH clones were detected in recipient bone marrow, and some of these GvH clones were observed earlier in ileal mucosa or blood, consistent with an intestinal mucosal origin. The conclusions were limited by the relatively low number and heterogeneity of the intestinal transplant patients.

The library came from the immunoSEQ multiplex PCR assay. In most patients, genomic DNA was isolated using the Qiagen DNeasy Blood and Tissue Kit and sent frozen to Adaptive Biotechnologies for TCR sequencing. High-throughput TCR-beta CDR3 sequencing of genomic DNA from most patients was performed by Adaptive Biotechnologies. As for the original processing: Adaptive's ImmunoSEQ software supplied the TCR sequencing data for around 19 patients, while MiXCR and VDJtools were used to process a few other patients. To correct CD4 versus CD8 sorting errors, any sequence found in both subsets at a frequency ratio below 5:1 was removed. Because the origin of CDR3 nucleotide sequences shared between donor and recipient could not be assigned, those sequences were removed. To count as alloreactive, a clone needed at least 2-fold expansion over unstimulated cells and a minimum CFSE-low frequency of 0.002% (template counts) or 0.001% (read counts). A clone was considered mappable if detected in the sequenced pre-transplant spleen, lymph node, or MLR CFSE-low populations of the donor or recipient. Cumulative frequency of alloreactive clones was calculated as a percentage of all sequences weighted by copy number. TCRdb re-hosts the immuneACCESS table, in-frame sequences only. Its copies lack some clones; in the studies checked, an unresolved V gene accounts for under half of them, and the cause for the rest is not known. The V and J calls and the clone size are those of that table, but D and trimming were determined from the DNA. This sample gives 99,000 or so clones in total; about 90% of them show up just once. The ten top clones hold 0.7% to 0.9% of the sample.

The time point label corresponds to: cells obtained before transplantation from donor or recipient. CD3+CD4+ and CD3+CD8+ populations were FACS-sorted from unstimulated pre-transplant donor and recipient cells taken from spleen or lymph nodes. A note on this clone: What this receptor recognizes is not known. Per-base quality was not reported, and no clone a single base away is much larger than it. Other DNA sequences in this sample translate to the same CDR3.

Germline trimming: 6 bases from V, 5 bases from J; junction bases outside gene matches: 4. CDR1 KGHSH and CDR2 LQKENI were looked up in the germline V gene. CDR3 length: 13 amino acids, cysteine to phenylalanine. The CDR3 DNA has 39 bases and is translated from base 1. The receptor chain draws on TRBV18 and TRBJ2-1; 7 central nucleotides agree with TRBD2. The receptor was isolated from a human donor who received an intestinal transplant. Sample: unstimulated CD4+ T cells sorted from spleen or lymph node cells, taken before intestinal transplant. The DNA reads as follows: TGTGCCAGCTCCCAAAGCGGGGACAATGAGCAGTTCTTC. Translated, it gives CASSQSGDNEQFF.